This T cell receptor beta chain was profiled in a study of shared clonotypes between healthy human individuals. Comment on this clone: The antigen remains unidentified.

The study's findings and limits: It was observed that approximately 5% of naive CD4 clonotypes were shared across several donors. With few donors, the genetic and exposure-history diversity represented was limited.

The CDR3 is 14 residues long. V gave up 0 bases and J gave up 10 bases; unmatched junction bases: 8. Sequenced by immunoSEQ multiplex PCR; TCRdb stores in-frame clones only, minus some. Among about 660,000 clones listed, roughly 70% were seen once. This receptor was taken from a woman aged 25 to 45 in good health. The specimen was memory CD4+ T cells sorted from blood. Subset described: CD45RA-negative fraction. The chain is built from TRBV23-1 and TRBJ1-1; TRBD1 agrees at 7 bases. TRBV23-1 is an ORF, and what it does is uncertain. CDR3 residues: CASSQSEGALVAFF. The CDR3 nucleotides are TGCGCCAGCAGTCAATCGGAGGGGGCGCTTGTAGCTTTCTTT.